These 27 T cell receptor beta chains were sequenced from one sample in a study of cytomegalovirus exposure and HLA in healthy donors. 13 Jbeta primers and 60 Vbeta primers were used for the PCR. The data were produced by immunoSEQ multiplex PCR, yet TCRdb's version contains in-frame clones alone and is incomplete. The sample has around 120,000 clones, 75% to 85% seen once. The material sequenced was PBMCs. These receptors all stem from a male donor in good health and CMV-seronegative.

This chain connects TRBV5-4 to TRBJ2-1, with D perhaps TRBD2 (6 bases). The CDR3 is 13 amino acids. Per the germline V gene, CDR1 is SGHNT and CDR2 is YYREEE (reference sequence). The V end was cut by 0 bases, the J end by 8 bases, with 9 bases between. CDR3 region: CASSLDWGDEQFF. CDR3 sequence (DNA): TGTGCCAGCAGCTTGGATTGGGGGGATGAGCAGTTCTTC.

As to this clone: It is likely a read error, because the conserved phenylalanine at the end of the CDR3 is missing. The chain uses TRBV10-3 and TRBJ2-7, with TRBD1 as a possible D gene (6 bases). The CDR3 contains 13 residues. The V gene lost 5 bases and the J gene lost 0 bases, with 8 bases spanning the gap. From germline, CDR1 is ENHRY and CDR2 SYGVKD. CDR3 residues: CAISPDSSYEQYL. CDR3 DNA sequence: TGTGCCATCAGTCCGGACAGCTCCTACGAGCAGTACCTC.

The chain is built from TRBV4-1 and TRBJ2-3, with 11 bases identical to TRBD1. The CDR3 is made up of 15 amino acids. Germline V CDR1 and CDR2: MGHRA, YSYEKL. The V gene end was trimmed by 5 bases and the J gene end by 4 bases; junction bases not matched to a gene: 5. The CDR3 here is CASSSPGQGADTQYF. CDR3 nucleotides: TGCGCCAGCAGCTCGCCGGGACAGGGGGCAGATACGCAGTATTTT.

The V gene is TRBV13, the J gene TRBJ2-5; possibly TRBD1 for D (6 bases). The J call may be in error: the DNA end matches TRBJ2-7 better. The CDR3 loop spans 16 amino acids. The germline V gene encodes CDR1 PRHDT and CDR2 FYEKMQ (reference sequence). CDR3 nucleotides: TGTGCCAGCAGCCCACCATCCCCGGGACACCGCTACGAGCAGTACTTC. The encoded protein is CASSPPSPGHRYEQYF.

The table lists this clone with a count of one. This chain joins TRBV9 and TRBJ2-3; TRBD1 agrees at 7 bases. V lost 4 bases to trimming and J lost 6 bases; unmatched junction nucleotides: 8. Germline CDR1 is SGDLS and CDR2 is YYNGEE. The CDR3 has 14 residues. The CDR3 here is CASSIKDRVDTQYF. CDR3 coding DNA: TGTGCCAGCAGCATAAAAGACAGGGTGGATACGCAGTATTTT.

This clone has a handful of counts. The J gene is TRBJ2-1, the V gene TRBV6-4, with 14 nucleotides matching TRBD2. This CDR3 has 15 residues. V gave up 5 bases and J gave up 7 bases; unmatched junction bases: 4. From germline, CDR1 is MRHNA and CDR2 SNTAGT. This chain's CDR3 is CASSSTSGGANEQFF. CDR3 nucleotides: TGTGCCAGCAGTTCGACTAGCGGGGGGGCGAATGAGCAGTTCTTC.

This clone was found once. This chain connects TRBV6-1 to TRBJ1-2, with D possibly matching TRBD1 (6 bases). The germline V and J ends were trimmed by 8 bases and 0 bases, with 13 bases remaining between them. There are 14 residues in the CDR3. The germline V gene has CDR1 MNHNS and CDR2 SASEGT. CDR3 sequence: CASLRGSTNYGYTF. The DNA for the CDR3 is TGTGCCAGCCTTAGGGGGTCGACTAACTATGGCTACACCTTC.

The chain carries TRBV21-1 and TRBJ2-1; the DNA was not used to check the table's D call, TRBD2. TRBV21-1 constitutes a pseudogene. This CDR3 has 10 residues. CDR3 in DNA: TGTGCCAGCAGCCTCGGTGAGCAGTTCTTC. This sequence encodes CASSLGEQFF.

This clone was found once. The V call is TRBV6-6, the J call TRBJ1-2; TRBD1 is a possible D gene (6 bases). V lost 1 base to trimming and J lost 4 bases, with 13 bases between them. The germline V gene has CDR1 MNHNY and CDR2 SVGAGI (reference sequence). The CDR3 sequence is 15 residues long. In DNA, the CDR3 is TGTGCCAGCAGTTACTACCCCCAGGGGACCTATGGCTACACCTTC. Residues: CASSYYPQGTYGYTF.

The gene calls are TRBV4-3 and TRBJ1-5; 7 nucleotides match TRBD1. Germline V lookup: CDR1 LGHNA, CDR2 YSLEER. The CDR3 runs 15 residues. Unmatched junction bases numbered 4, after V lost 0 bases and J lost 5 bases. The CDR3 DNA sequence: TGCGCCAGCAGCCAAGATGTCAGGGGGGATCAGCCCCAGCATTTT. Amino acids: CASSQDVRGDQPQHF.

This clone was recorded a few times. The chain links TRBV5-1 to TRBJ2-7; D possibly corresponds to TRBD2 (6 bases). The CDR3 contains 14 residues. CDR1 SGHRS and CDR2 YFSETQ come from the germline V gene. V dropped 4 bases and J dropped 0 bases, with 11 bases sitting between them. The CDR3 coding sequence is TGCGCCAGCAGCGAGCTAGCGAACTCCTACGAGCAGTACTTC. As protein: CASSELANSYEQYF.

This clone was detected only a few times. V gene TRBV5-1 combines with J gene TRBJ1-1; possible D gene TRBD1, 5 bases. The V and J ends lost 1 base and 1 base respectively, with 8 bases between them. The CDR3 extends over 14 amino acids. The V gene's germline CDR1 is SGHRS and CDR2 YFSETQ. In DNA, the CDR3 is TGCGCCAGCAGCTTGACCGGGGGGAACACTGAAGCTTTCTTT. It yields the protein CASSLTGGNTEAFF.

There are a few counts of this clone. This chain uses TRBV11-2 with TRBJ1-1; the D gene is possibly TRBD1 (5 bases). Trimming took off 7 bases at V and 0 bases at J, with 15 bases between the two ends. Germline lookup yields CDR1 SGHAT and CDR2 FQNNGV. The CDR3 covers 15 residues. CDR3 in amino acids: CASTQSGVLNTEAFF. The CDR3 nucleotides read TGTGCCAGCACCCAGTCGGGGGTCTTGAACACTGAAGCTTTCTTT. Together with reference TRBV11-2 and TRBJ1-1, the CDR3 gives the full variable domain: EAGVAQSPRYKIIEKRQSVAFWCNPISGHATLYWYQQILGQGPKLLIQFQNNGVVDDSQLPKDRFSAERLKGVDSTLKIQPAKLEDSAVYLCASTQSGVLNTEAFFGQGTRLTVV.

The CDR3 DNA is TGTGCCAGCAGTGGACAGGTATTTAGGGCTTTCTTT. Its translation: CASSGQVFRAFF. V usage is TRBV2 and J usage is TRBJ1-1; TRBD1 is a possible D gene (6 bases). The CDR3 length is 12 residues. In germline, CDR1 is SNHLY, CDR2 FYNNEI. Deletions cut 4 bases from V and 11 bases from J, with 14 bases between.

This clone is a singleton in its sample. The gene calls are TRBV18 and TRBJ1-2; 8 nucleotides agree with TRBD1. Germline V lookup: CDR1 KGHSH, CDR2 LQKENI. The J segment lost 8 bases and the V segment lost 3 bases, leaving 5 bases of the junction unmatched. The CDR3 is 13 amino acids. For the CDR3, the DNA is TGTGCCAGCTCACCCTCAGACAGGGGCGGCTACACCTTC. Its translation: CASSPSDRGGYTF.

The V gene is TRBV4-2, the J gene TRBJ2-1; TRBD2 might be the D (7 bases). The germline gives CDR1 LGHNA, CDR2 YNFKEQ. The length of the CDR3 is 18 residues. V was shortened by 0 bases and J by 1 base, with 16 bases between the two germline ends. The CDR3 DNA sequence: TGTGCCAGCAGCCAAGACTTAGAGGGGGGGGGTTCCTACAATGAGCAGTTCTTC. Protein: CASSQDLEGGGSYNEQFF.

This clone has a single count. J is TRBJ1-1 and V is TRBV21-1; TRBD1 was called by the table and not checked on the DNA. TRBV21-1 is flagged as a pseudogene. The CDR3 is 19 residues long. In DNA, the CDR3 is TGTGCCAGCAGCCCAAAAGAGGACGGGACAGTCGGTCGGAACACTGAAGCTTTCTTT. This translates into CASSPKEDGTVGRNTEAFF.

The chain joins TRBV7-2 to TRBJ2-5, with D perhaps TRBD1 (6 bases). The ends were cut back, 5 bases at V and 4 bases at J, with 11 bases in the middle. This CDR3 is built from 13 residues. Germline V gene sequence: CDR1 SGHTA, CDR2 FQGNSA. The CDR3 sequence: CASSQQGRETQYF. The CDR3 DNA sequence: TGTGCCAGCAGCCAACAGGGTAGAGAGACCCAGTACTTC.

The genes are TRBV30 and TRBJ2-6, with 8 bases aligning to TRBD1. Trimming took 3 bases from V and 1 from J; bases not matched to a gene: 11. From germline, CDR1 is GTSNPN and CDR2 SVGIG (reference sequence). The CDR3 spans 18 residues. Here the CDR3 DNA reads TGTGCCTGGAGACCTCCCGGGACAGGAGTTTCTGGGGCCAACGTCCTGACTTTC. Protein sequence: CAWRPPGTGVSGANVLTF.

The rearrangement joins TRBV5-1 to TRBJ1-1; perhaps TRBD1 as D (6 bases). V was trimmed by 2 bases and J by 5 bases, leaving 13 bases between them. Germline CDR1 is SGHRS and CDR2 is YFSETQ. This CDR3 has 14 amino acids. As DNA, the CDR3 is TGCGCCAGCAGCTTAAGAGGGGGTGAGACTGAAGCTTTCTTT. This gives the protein CASSLRGGETEAFF.

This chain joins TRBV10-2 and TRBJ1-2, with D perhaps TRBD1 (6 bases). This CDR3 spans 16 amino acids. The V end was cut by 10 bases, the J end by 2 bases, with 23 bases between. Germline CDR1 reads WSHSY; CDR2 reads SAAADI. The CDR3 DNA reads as TGCGCCACCCAGGGGTGGACACACCGAGGCAACTATGGCTACACCTTC. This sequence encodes CATQGWTHRGNYGYTF.

CDR3 sequence: CASSLGSSTSTDTQYF. CDR3 DNA: TGTGCCAGCAGCTTAGGGAGCAGCACTAGCACAGATACGCAGTATTTT. The genes are TRBV7-6 and TRBJ2-3; D gene ambiguous. The CDR3 length is 16 residues. With 1 base removed from V and 0 bases from J, the gap between germline ends came to 11 bases. Germline V lookup: CDR1 SGHVS, CDR2 FNYEAQ.

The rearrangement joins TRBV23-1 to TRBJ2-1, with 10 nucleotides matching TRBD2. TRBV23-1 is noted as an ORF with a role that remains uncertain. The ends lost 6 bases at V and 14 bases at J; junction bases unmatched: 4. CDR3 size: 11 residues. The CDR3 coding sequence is TGCGCCAGCAGCCTCGGGACTAGCGAGTTCTTC. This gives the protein CASSLGTSEFF.

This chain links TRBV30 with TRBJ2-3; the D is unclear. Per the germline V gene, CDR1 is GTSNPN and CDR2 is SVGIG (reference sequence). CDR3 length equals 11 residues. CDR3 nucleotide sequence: TGTGCGGTGGCCACCACAGATACGCAGTATTTT. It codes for CAVATTDTQYF.

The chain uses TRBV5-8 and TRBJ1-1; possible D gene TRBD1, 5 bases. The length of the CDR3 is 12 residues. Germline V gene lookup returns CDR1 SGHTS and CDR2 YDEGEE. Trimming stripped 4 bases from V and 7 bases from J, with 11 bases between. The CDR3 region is CASSQTEVEAFF. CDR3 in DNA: TGTGCCAGCAGCCAGACAGAGGTTGAAGCTTTCTTT.

CDR3 sequence (DNA): TGTGCCAGCAGCCCTGGACAGGACTACGAGCAGTACTTC. Translating it yields CASSPGQDYEQYF. The chain is built from TRBV4-2 and TRBJ2-7; 7 nucleotides line up with TRBD1. The CDR3 is 13 amino acids. V was pared by 4 bases and J by 3 bases, with 3 bases of the junction left unmatched. From germline, CDR1 is LGHNA and CDR2 YNFKEQ.

This chain's CDR3 is CASRQARDEQFF. The CDR3 bases are TGTGCCAGCAGACAGGCTAGGGATGAGCAGTTCTTC. The rearrangement uses TRBV6-6 and TRBJ2-1, with D possibly matching TRBD1 (5 bases). Germline assignment: CDR1 MNHNY and CDR2 SVGAGI (reference sequence). The ends were cut back, 6 bases at V and 8 bases at J, with 11 bases in the middle. The CDR3 covers 12 residues.